Below, one TCR beta chain is given with its context. Germline CDR1 reads SGHNT; CDR2 reads YYREEE (reference sequence). Trimming removed 0 bases at V and 7 bases at J, with 13 bases between. This CDR3 has 14 residues. This sample was taken from a study of blood T cell repertoires in COVID-19. Only in-frame clones appear in the TCRdb table, and some are missing; sequencing was by immunoSEQ multiplex PCR. This table holds 150,000 to 200,000 clones, over 75% found once. The chain is built from TRBV5-4 and TRBJ2-5; no definite D call. The TCR sequence derives from a man aged 40-50 years who had recovered from COVID-19. Sequenced sample: PBMCs or T cells enriched from blood (not recorded which). In nucleotides, the CDR3 is TGTGCCAGCAGCTTGGAGCGTGCCGGCGGGACCCAGTACTTC. The encoded protein is CASSLERAGGTQYF.